This T cell receptor (beta chain) was identified during a study of control samples from healthy donors and cancer patients. CDR1 is MNHEY and CDR2 is SMNVEV in the germline V gene (reference sequence). CDR3 length: 19 amino acids. Libraries were prepared by immunoSEQ multiplex PCR; TCRdb keeps only in-frame clonotypes and omits some of them. Counted here are 100,000 or so clones, approximately 89% occurring once; the ten biggest clones make up around 0.9%. This clone was picked up one time. Compared with germline, one end of the junction differs, possibly owing to a read error. Other DNA variants within this sample encode the same CDR3.

The sequenced sample was blood. V gene TRBV27 combines with J gene TRBJ2-6; 7 nucleotides match TRBD1. The receptor was isolated from a woman aged 25 to 39 in good health. CDR3 amino acids: CASSPLDRVLLSGANVLTF. CDR3 bases: TGTGCCAGCAGTCCCCTCGACAGGGTCCTCCTCTCTGGGGCCAATGTCCTGACTTTC.